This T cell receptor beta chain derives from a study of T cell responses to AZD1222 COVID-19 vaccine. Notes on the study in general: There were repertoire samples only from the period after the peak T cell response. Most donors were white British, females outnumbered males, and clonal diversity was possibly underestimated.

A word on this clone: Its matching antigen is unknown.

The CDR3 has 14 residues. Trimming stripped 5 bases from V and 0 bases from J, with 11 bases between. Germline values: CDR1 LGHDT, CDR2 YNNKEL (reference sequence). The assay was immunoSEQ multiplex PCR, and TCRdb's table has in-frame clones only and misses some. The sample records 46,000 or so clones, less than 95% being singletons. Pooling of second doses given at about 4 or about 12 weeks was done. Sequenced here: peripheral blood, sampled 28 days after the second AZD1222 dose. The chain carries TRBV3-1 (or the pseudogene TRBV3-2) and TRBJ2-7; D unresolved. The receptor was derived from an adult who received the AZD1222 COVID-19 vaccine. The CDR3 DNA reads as TGTGCCAGCAGCTACGGGCAGTCCTCCTACGAGCAGTACTTC. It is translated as CASSYGQSSYEQYF.